This record covers a single T cell receptor (beta chain). The antigen is undetermined. What was amplified from RNA transcripts were TCR beta CDR3 regions. A first-round RT-PCR of the TCR CDR3 used the HTBI primer set. MiXCR, applied by TCRdb to the multiplex PCR reads, yields one record per CDR3 protein. Of 550,000 to 800,000 distinct CDR3 sequences listed, 15% to 20% are singletons. Participants, patients aged 18 to 65, had newly diagnosed hyperthyroidism with a duration under 2 months. Thyroid ultrasound, orbital computed tomography, clinical symptoms, and serum thyroxine and TRAb underpinned diagnoses. Cells are PBMCs isolated from around 9.4 ml of fresh blood. This sample is part of a study of T cells in Graves' hyperthyroidism and ophthalmopathy. V trimming: 5 bases; J trimming: 3 bases; junction bases outside the gene matches: 11. CDR3 length: 18 amino acids. CDR1 is SGHAT and CDR2 is FQNNGV in the germline V gene.

Findings of the study overall: The model anticipated ophthalmopathy a median around six months pre-onset.

Material: blood. The sequence was obtained from a young man with Graves' hyperthyroidism. The genes are TRBV11-2 and TRBJ2-6; 9 bases are shared with TRBD2. CDR3 loop: CASSPGGGLAVGANVLTF. For the CDR3, the DNA is TGTGCCAGCAGCCCCGGGGGGGGACTAGCTGTTGGGGCCAACGTCCTGACTTTC.